What follows are 3 T cell receptor beta chains derived from one specimen sequenced in a study of tumour-infiltrating T cells in Burkitt lymphoma. The protocol was immunoSEQ multiplex PCR, while the TCRdb copy is restricted to in-frame clones and leaves out a portion. The data show roughly 7,100 clones, roughly 15% seen once. Sequenced: tumor tissue. Every receptor here comes from a human donor with diffuse large B-cell lymphoma.

The table lists this clone with a few counts. The rearrangement joins TRBV29-1 to TRBJ2-3; TRBD2 agrees at 10 bases. Trimming took 4 bases from V and 4 from J; bases not matched to a gene: 8. The CDR3 loop spans 15 amino acids. Per germline, CDR1 SQVTM and CDR2 ANQGSEA. The CDR3 coding sequence is TGCAGCGTTGGTTCTAGCGGGAGTTTCGCAGATACGCAGTATTTT. Protein sequence: CSVGSSGSFADTQYF.

This clone was seen a few times. V usage is TRBV19 and J usage is TRBJ2-5; D is perhaps TRBD1 (6 bases). V was cut by 6 bases and J by 5 bases, with 16 bases left in between. CDR3 size: 14 residues. The germline CDR1 and CDR2 sequences are LNHDA and SQIVND (reference sequence). CDR3 in DNA: TGTGCCAGTAGAAACACAGGGTTGGGGGAGACCCAGTACTTC. Protein product: CASRNTGLGETQYF.

The rearrangement uses TRBV7-2 and TRBJ2-7; the D gene could be TRBD1 or TRBD2 (6 bases each). The CDR3 runs to 16 residues. Per the germline V gene, CDR1 is SGHTA and CDR2 is FQGNSA. V lost 4 bases to trimming and J lost 6 bases, with 22 bases between them. This chain's CDR3 is CASSSRRGRRVPEQYF. Written as DNA, the CDR3 is TGTGCCAGCAGCTCTCGCCGGGGGCGGAGGGTCCCCGAGCAGTACTTC.